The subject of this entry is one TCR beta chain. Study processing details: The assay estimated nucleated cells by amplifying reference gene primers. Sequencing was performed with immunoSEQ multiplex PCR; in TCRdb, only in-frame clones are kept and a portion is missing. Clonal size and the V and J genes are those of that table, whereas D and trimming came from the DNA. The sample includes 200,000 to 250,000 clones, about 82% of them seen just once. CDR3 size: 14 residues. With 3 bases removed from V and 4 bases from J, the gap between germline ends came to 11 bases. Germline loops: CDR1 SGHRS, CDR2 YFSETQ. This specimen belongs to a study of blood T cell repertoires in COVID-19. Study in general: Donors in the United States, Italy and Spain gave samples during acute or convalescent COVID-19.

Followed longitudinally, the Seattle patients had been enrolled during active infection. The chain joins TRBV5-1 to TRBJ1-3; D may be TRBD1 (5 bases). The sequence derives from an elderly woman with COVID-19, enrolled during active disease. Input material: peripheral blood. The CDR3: CASSSGGVGNTIYF. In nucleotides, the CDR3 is TGCGCCAGCAGCTCGGGGGGAGTCGGAAACACCATATATTTT.